What follows describes a single TCR beta chain. Antigen unknown. The CDR3 is 14 amino acids. Trimming shortened V by 9 bases and J by 5 bases, and 17 bases separated the two germline ends. Alongside a J-beta primer mix, a sample-barcoded 5' primer served in a second PCR lasting roughly 7 to 11 cycles. A template-switch adaptor with 12 random nucleotides tagged each cDNA molecule. Each CDR3 protein is one row after TCRdb ran MiXCR on the 5' RACE reads. Among around 780,000 distinct CDR3 sequences listed, around a quarter were seen once. The sample belongs to a study of blood T cells in healthy people across ages. General study findings and limits: The fall in TCR beta diversity per million T cells was roughly linear with age. It was not known whether donors were CMV positive (a possible confounder of expanded clonotype changes).

The data also belong to a second study, concerning T cells of mothers and their children. From that paper: Nobody spotted any persistent microchimeric T cell clones.

The chain couples TRBV12-3 or TRBV12-4 to TRBJ1-5; TRBD1 is a possible D gene (5 bases). The material sequenced was blood. This TCR came from a boy aged 5 to 17 in good health. The CDR3, as DNA: TGTGCCAGATGGGACCCTCAAGAGGATCAGCCCCAGCATTTT. This encodes CARWDPQEDQPQHF.